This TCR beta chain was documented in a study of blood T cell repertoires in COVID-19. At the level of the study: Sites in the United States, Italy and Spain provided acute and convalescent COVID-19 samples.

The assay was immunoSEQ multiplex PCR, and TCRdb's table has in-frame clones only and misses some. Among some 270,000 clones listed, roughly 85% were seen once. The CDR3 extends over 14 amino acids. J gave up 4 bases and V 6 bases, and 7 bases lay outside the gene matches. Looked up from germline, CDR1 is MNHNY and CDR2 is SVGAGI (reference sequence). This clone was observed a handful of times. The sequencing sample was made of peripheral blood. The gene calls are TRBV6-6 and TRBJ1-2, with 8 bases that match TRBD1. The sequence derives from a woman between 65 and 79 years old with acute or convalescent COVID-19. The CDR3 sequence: CASREQGGPYGYTF. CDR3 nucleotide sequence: TGTGCCAGCAGAGAACAGGGGGGACCCTATGGCTACACCTTC.